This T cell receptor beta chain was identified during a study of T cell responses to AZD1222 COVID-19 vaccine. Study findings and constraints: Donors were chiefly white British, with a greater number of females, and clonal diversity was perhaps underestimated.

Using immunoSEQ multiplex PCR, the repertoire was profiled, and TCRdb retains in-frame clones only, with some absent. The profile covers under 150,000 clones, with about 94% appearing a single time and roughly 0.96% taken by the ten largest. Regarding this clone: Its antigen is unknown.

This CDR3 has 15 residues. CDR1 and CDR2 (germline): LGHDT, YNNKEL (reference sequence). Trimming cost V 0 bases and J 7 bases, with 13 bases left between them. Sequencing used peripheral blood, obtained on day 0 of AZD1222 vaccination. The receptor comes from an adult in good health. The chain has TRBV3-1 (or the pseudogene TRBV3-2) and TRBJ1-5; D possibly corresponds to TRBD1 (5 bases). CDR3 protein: CASSQDPGRQQPQHF. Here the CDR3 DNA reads TGTGCCAGCAGCCAAGACCCGGGACGGCAACAGCCCCAGCATTTT.